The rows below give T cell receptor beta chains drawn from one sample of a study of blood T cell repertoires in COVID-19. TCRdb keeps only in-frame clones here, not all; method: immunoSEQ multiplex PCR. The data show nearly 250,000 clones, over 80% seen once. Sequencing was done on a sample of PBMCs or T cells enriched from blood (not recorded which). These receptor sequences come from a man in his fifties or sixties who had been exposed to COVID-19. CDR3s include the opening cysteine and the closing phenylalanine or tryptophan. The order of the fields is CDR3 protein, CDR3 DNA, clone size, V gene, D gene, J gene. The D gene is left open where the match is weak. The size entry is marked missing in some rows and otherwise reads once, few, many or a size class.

CASSLGQHSGNTIYF | TGCGCCAGCAGCTTGGGACAGCACTCTGGAAACACCATATATTTT | NA | TRBV5-1 | NA | TRBJ1-3
CASSEASRQGHTQYF | TGTGCCAGCAGTGAAGCGAGCCGACAGGGTCATACGCAGTATTTT | NA | TRBV6-1 | TRBD1 | TRBJ2-3
CASRSTGLGRHSPLHF | TGTGCCAGCAGATCGACAGGATTGGGGCGGCATTCACCCCTCCACTTT | NA | TRBV5-6 | NA | TRBJ1-6
CASRVRTGSTGELFF | TGTGCCAGCAGAGTTAGGACAGGGAGCACCGGGGAGCTGTTTTTT | NA | TRBV27 | TRBD1 | TRBJ2-2
CASSGGQNTEAFF | TGTGCCAGCTCAGGGGGACAGAACACTGAAGCTTTCTTT | NA | TRBV18 | NA | TRBJ1-1
CASSVGATEAFF | TGTGCCAGCAGTGTTGGGGCCACTGAAGCTTTCTTT | NA | TRBV2 | NA | TRBJ1-1
CTSSQDQGYPGQANSPLHF | TGCACCAGCAGCCAAGATCAGGGGTACCCGGGACAGGCGAATTCACCCCTCCACTTT | NA | TRBV1 | NA | TRBJ1-6
CASSLAGQQNQPQHF | TGTGCCAGCAGCTTAGCGGGACAGCAAAATCAGCCCCAGCATTTT | NA | TRBV7-8 | TRBD1 | TRBJ1-5
CASSVSPVPRTQYF | TGTGCCAGCAGCGTGTCCCCTGTGCCTAGGACCCAGTACTTC | NA | TRBV9 | NA | TRBJ2-5
CASIPTRDYGYTF | TGTGCCAGCATCCCTACTCGTGACTATGGCTACACCTTC | NA | TRBV6-5 | NA | TRBJ1-2
CASRRTGALNTEAFF | TGTGCCAGCAGACGAACAGGGGCCCTTAACACTGAAGCTTTCTTT | NA | TRBV7-8 | TRBD1 | TRBJ1-1
CASSSQGGDTEAFF | TGTGCCAGCAGCTCACAGGGAGGGGACACTGAAGCTTTCTTT | NA | TRBV7-8 | NA | TRBJ1-1
CASSLGQGQPQPQHF | TGTGCCAGCAGCTTAGGACAGGGTCAGCCTCAGCCCCAGCATTTT | NA | TRBV7-8 | TRBD1 | TRBJ1-5
CATTRLISGNTIYF | TGTGCCACCACAAGACTGATCTCTGGAAACACCATATATTTT | NA | TRBV19 | NA | TRBJ1-3
CASSTGTGGGTDTQYF | TGCGCCAGCAGTACCGGGACAGGGGGCGGCACAGATACGCAGTATTTT | NA | TRBV10-1 | TRBD1 | TRBJ2-3
CASSSTGTGRNQPQHF | TGTGCCAGCAGTTCGACCGGGACGGGGAGGAATCAGCCCCAGCATTTT | NA | TRBV6-5 | NA | TRBJ1-5
CASSPPEGTGNQPQHF | TGTGCCAGCTCACCACCGGAGGGAACGGGCAATCAGCCCCAGCATTTT | NA | TRBV18 | NA | TRBJ1-5
CATSWTGGADTQYF | TGTGCCACCAGTTGGACAGGGGGAGCAGATACGCAGTATTTT | once | TRBV24-1 | TRBD1 | TRBJ2-3
CASDNRDLSWF | TGTGCCAGCGACAACCGGGATCTTAGTTGGTTC | NA | TRBV11-2 | NA | TRBJ2-7
CASSEFPGSSYNEQFF | TGTGCCAGCAGTGAGTTTCCCGGGAGCTCCTACAATGAGCAGTTCTTC | NA | TRBV2 | NA | TRBJ2-1
CASSRGVNEKLFF | TGTGCCAGCAGCCGAGGAGTTAATGAAAAACTGTTTTTT | NA | TRBV14 | NA | TRBJ1-4
CASSTTLRDTQYF | TGTGCCAGTAGTACTACCTTGCGAGATACGCAGTATTTT | once | TRBV19 | NA | TRBJ2-3
CASKEGAQTEAFF | TGTGCCAGCAAGGAGGGGGCGCAGACTGAAGCTTTCTTT | few | TRBV2 | TRBD1 | TRBJ1-1
CASQGQGNQPQHF | TGTGCCTCCCAAGGACAGGGCAATCAGCCCCAGCATTTT | NA | TRBV24-1 | TRBD1 | TRBJ1-5
CASSLVAGEGRGPQHF | TGTGCCAGCAGTTTAGTCGCAGGGGAGGGCCGAGGGCCCCAGCATTTT | NA | TRBV27 | NA | TRBJ1-5
CASRRSRSDEQYF | TGTGCCAGCAGGAGATCCAGGTCCGACGAGCAGTACTTC | NA | TRBV2 | NA | TRBJ2-7
CASSYSYLSNQPQHF | TGTGCCAGCAGTTACAGCTACCTCAGCAATCAGCCCCAGCATTTT | NA | TRBV6-5 | NA | TRBJ1-5
CASSHHTGSGELFF | TGTGCCAGCAGCCATCACACAGGGTCCGGGGAGCTGTTTTTT | NA | TRBV3-1/TRBV3-2 | NA | TRBJ2-2
CATSRGRAQSPYGYTF | TGTGCCACCAGCAGAGGGCGGGCGCAGAGCCCCTATGGCTACACCTTC | NA | TRBV15 | NA | TRBJ1-2
CAWSVGGTGELFF | TGTGCCTGGAGTGTAGGGGGAACCGGGGAGCTGTTTTTT | NA | TRBV30 | NA | TRBJ2-2
CASSEGHGMDEQFF | TGTGCCAGCAGCGAGGGCCACGGTATGGATGAGCAGTTCTTC | once | TRBV6-5 | NA | TRBJ2-1
CAWNGQGAGQPQHF | TGTGCCTGGAATGGACAGGGGGCGGGCCAGCCCCAGCATTTT | NA | TRBV30 | TRBD1 | TRBJ1-5
CAWTGTGWHEKLFF | TGTGCCTGGACCGGGACAGGGTGGCATGAAAAACTGTTTTTT | NA | TRBV30 | TRBD1 | TRBJ1-4
CASSQQGLEGYTF | TGCGCCAGCAGCCAACAGGGTCTAGAGGGCTACACCTTC | NA | TRBV5-1 | NA | TRBJ1-2
CASSRGNQETQYF | TGTGCCAGCAGCCGGGGGAACCAAGAGACCCAGTACTTC | NA | TRBV11-1 | NA | TRBJ2-5
CASSPYRSNQPQHF | TGTGCCAGCAGTCCCTACAGGAGCAATCAGCCCCAGCATTTT | NA | TRBV27 | NA | TRBJ1-5
CASSQRPGGGGNTEAFF | TGTGCCAGCAGCCAACGCCCAGGGGGCGGGGGGAACACTGAAGCTTTCTTT | NA | TRBV11-2 | TRBD1 | TRBJ1-1
CAISSRTGIYGYTF | TGTGCCATCAGTTCCCGGACAGGAATCTATGGCTACACCTTC | NA | TRBV10-3 | TRBD1 | TRBJ1-2
CASSIRGNQPQHF | TGTGCCAGTAGTATAAGGGGGAATCAGCCCCAGCATTTT | NA | TRBV19 | NA | TRBJ1-5
CATSDPGQRVYNEQFF | TGTGCCACCAGTGACCCGGGACAGAGGGTCTACAATGAGCAGTTCTTC | NA | TRBV24-1 | TRBD1 | TRBJ2-1
CASSQTVGDSYGYTF | TGCGCCAGCAGCCAAACCGTAGGGGACAGCTATGGCTACACCTTC | NA | TRBV4-1 | TRBD1 | TRBJ1-2
CASSQYIGQEYF | TGTGCCAGCAGCCAATACATTGGGCAGGAGTACTTC | once | TRBV3-1/TRBV3-2 | NA | TRBJ2-7
CASSLGTDYYEQYF | TGTGCCAGCAGCCTAGGGACAGATTATTACGAGCAGTACTTC | NA | TRBV7-9 | TRBD1 | TRBJ2-7
CASSPSPTADTQYF | TGTGCCAGTTCCCCCTCCCCAACTGCAGATACGCAGTATTTT | NA | TRBV3-1/TRBV3-2 | NA | TRBJ2-3
CASSSTGETGELFF | TGTGCCAGCAGCTCAACAGGGGAGACCGGGGAGCTGTTTTTT | NA | TRBV5-5 | TRBD1 | TRBJ2-2
CASSLPLDQPQHF | TGTGCCAGCAGTTTACCCTTAGATCAGCCCCAGCATTTT | NA | TRBV12-3/TRBV12-4 | NA | TRBJ1-5
CASSQGGKGADTQYF | TGTGCCAGCAGCCAAGGGGGTAAGGGGGCAGATACGCAGTATTTT | once | TRBV3-1/TRBV3-2 | NA | TRBJ2-3
CASSAREAGELFF | TGCGCCAGCAGCGCACGGGAAGCCGGGGAGCTGTTTTTT | NA | TRBV5-1 | NA | TRBJ2-2